Below, one TCR beta chain is given with its context. These data come from a study of CD8+ T cells in alopecia areata. The CDR3 sequence is 11 residues long. Trimming left V 4 bases short and J 8 bases short, with 11 bases between. Germline V gene data show CDR1 as GTSNPN and CDR2 as SVGIG (reference sequence). RNA extraction was followed by reverse transcription into cDNA, which acted as the sequencing template. Profiling relied on immunoSEQ multiplex PCR, and the TCRdb table lists in-frame clones only, not all of them. The table has about 250,000 clones, less than 80% seen once. The clonotype was recovered from a human donor with alopecia areata. The chain combines TRBV30 with TRBJ1-2; no definite D call. Material: CD4+ T cells sorted from blood, obtained at week 0. The CDR3 DNA reads TGTGCCTGGACATCAACGGGAGGCTACACCTTC. Protein sequence: CAWTSTGGYTF.